A selection of T cell receptor beta chains follows, all from one sample in a study of shared clonotypes between healthy human individuals. Profiled with immunoSEQ multiplex PCR; TCRdb holds only in-frame clones, not every one. The repertoire includes over a million clones, approximately 72% of them detected once, and approximately 1.5% sits in the top ten. Material: memory CD4+ T cells sorted from blood. The receptors stem from a young man in good health. CDR3s include the opening cysteine and the closing phenylalanine or tryptophan. A D gene is named only where the DNA matches it firmly. The listing skips clone size in some rows; elsewhere it reads once, few, many or a size class.

clone size: -; J gene: TRBJ2-5; V gene: TRBV5-1; D gene: -; CDR3 protein: CASSYSTGIQETQYF; CDR3 DNA: TGCGCCAGCAGCTATTCAACAGGGATACAAGAGACCCAGTACTTC
clone size: -; J gene: TRBJ1-5; V gene: TRBV10-1; D gene: -; CDR3 protein: CASSESLGQPQHF; CDR3 DNA: TGCGCCAGCAGTGAGTCCCTTGGTCAGCCCCAGCATTTT
clone size: -; J gene: TRBJ1-2; V gene: TRBV4-2; D gene: -; CDR3 protein: CASSQDLYGYTF; CDR3 DNA: TGTGCCAGCAGCCAAGATCTCTATGGCTACACCTTC
clone size: -; J gene: TRBJ2-5; V gene: TRBV18; D gene: -; CDR3 protein: CASSPARGETQYF; CDR3 DNA: TGTGCCAGCTCACCAGCCAGGGGAGAGACCCAGTACTTC
clone size: -; J gene: TRBJ1-1; V gene: TRBV6-5; D gene: -; CDR3 protein: CASRTSGTEAFF; CDR3 DNA: TGTGCCAGCAGAACATCTGGGACTGAAGCTTTCTTT
clone size: -; J gene: TRBJ1-2; V gene: TRBV10-3; D gene: TRBD1; CDR3 protein: CAISETGQEALYGYTF; CDR3 DNA: TGTGCCATCAGTGAAACGGGACAGGAGGCCCTCTATGGCTACACCTTC
clone size: -; J gene: TRBJ1-1; V gene: TRBV19; D gene: -; CDR3 protein: CASSGTGMRSTEAFF; CDR3 DNA: TGTGCCAGTAGTGGTACAGGGATGAGGAGCACTGAAGCTTTCTTT
clone size: few; J gene: TRBJ1-1; V gene: TRBV25-1; D gene: -; CDR3 protein: CASSVGGISGTEAFF; CDR3 DNA: TGTGCCAGCAGTGTGGGGGGGATCAGTGGCACTGAAGCTTTCTTT
clone size: once; J gene: TRBJ2-3; V gene: TRBV5-4; D gene: -; CDR3 protein: CASSLLDGGTQYF; CDR3 DNA: TGTGCCAGCAGCTTACTAGACGGCGGTACGCAGTATTTT
clone size: many; J gene: TRBJ2-1; V gene: TRBV11-3; D gene: -; CDR3 protein: CASSLEVGTNEQFF; CDR3 DNA: TGTGCCAGCAGCTTAGAAGTAGGGACGAATGAGCAGTTCTTC
clone size: few; J gene: TRBJ1-5; V gene: TRBV30; D gene: -; CDR3 protein: CAWSLSVNQPQHF; CDR3 DNA: TGTGCCTGGAGTCTATCCGTCAATCAGCCCCAGCATTTT
clone size: once; J gene: TRBJ2-5; V gene: TRBV5-4; D gene: -; CDR3 protein: CASSFKETQYF; CDR3 DNA: TGTGCCAGCAGCTTTAAAGAGACCCAGTACTTC
clone size: few; J gene: TRBJ1-1; V gene: TRBV9; D gene: -; CDR3 protein: CASSVEDTTEAFF; CDR3 DNA: TGTGCCAGCAGCGTAGAGGACACCACTGAAGCTTTCTTT
clone size: -; J gene: TRBJ1-3; V gene: TRBV18; D gene: -; CDR3 protein: CASSPSGTAGNTIYF; CDR3 DNA: TGTGCCAGCTCACCTTCCGGGACGGCTGGAAACACCATATATTTT
clone size: -; J gene: TRBJ1-4; V gene: TRBV7-9; D gene: -; CDR3 protein: CASSSRNDGANEKLFF; CDR3 DNA: TGTGCCAGCAGTTCCCGAAACGATGGGGCAAATGAAAAACTGTTTTTT
clone size: -; J gene: TRBJ2-3; V gene: TRBV5-1; D gene: -; CDR3 protein: CASSPQFADTQYF; CDR3 DNA: TGCGCCAGCAGCCCACAGTTCGCAGATACGCAGTATTTT
clone size: -; J gene: TRBJ1-5; V gene: TRBV2; D gene: TRBD1; CDR3 protein: CASSEARGQGLNQPQHF; CDR3 DNA: TGTGCCAGCAGTGAAGCTAGGGGACAGGGGCTCAATCAGCCCCAGCATTTT